One and the same sample provided the 22 T cell receptor beta chains below, sequenced in a study of T cells in Graves' hyperthyroidism and ophthalmopathy. The investigators amplified TCR beta CDR3 regions from RNA transcripts. When the TCR CDR3 underwent first-round RT-PCR, the HTBI primer set was used. Each CDR3 protein is one row after TCRdb ran MiXCR on the multiplex PCR reads. The sample includes around 520,000 distinct CDR3 sequences, 13% to 15% of them seen just once. Sequencing was carried out using blood. The receptors were gathered from a woman younger than 30 with Graves' hyperthyroidism.

This clonotype was seen a few times. This chain links TRBV5-1 with TRBJ1-1; D ambiguous. The V gene lost 2 bases and the J gene lost 7 bases, with 15 bases spanning the gap. The CDR3 totals 14 residues. Germline V lookup: CDR1 SGHRS, CDR2 YFSETQ. The CDR3 loop is CASSFKGMGNEAFF. The CDR3 nucleotides read TGCGCCAGCAGCTTTAAAGGGATGGGGAATGAAGCTTTCTTT.

This clonotype was seen many times. V usage is TRBV18 and J usage is TRBJ2-7; 10 nucleotides agree with TRBD1. The CDR3 runs to 16 residues. Germline CDR1 and CDR2: KGHSH and LQKENI. V lost 0 bases, J lost 5 bases, and 7 bases stayed unmatched. CDR3 region: CASSPPGTGVGHEQYF. For the CDR3, the DNA is TGTGCCAGCTCACCACCAGGGACAGGGGTCGGGCACGAGCAGTACTTC. The full variable domain, its missing parts supplied by reference TRBV18 and TRBJ2-7, is NAGVMQNPRHLVRRRGQEARLRCSPMKGHSHVYWYRQLPEEGLKFMVYLQKENIIDESGMPKERFSAEFPKEGPSILRIQQVVRGDSAAYFCASSPPGTGVGHEQYFGPGTRLTVT.

This clonotype was seen a handful of times. This chain connects TRBV7-9 to TRBJ1-1; D gene uncertain. Trimming pared 1 base from V and 1 base from J, leaving 10 bases between. CDR3 length: 15 amino acids. Germline CDR1 SEHNR, CDR2 FQNEAQ (reference sequence). The CDR3, as DNA: TGTGCCAGCAGCTTAGGATCCGACAAGAACACTGAAGCTTTCTTT. This encodes CASSLGSDKNTEAFF.

This clonotype was detected ten times or more. This CDR3 is CASSLGAFETGISRGNQPQHF. In DNA form, the CDR3 reads TGTGCCAGCAGTTTAGGGGCCTTTGAGACAGGGATTAGTCGGGGCAATCAGCCCCAGCATTTT. V and J are TRBV28 and TRBJ1-5, with 7 bases that match TRBD1. The CDR3 contains 21 residues. Looked up from germline, CDR1 is MDHEN and CDR2 is SYDVKM. Trimming took 2 bases from V and 2 from J; bases not matched to a gene: 21. Supplemented by reference TRBV28 and TRBJ1-5, the full variable domain reads DVKVTQSSRYLVKRTGEKVFLECVQDMDHENMFWYRQDPGLGLRLIYFSYDVKMKEKGDIPEGYSVSREKKERFSLILESASTNQTSMYLCASSLGAFETGISRGNQPQHFGDGTRLSIL.

This chain uses TRBV5-6 with TRBJ2-1; the match to TRBD1 covers 7 bases. CDR3 length: 15 residues. With V trimmed by 0 bases and J by 6 bases, 6 bases remained unmatched. Germline-derived CDR1 and CDR2 are SGHDT and YYEEEE. The CDR3, as DNA: TGTGCCAGCAGCTTGGAGGCCCCAGGGGGCAATGAGCAGTTCTTC. This codes for CASSLEAPGGNEQFF.

At least ten counts were recorded for this clonotype. The chain employs TRBV12-3 or TRBV12-4 and TRBJ2-3, with D unresolved. This CDR3 is 15 amino acids long. V lost 6 bases and J 3 bases, leaving 16 bases between the germline ends. The DNA for the CDR3 is TGTGCCAGCAGCCCCCAAGGTGGGCGGACAGATACGCAGTATTTT. Translation gives CASSPQGGRTDTQYF.

This clonotype was observed at least ten times. This chain joins TRBV30 and TRBJ2-7; D remains ambiguous. CDR1 is GTSNPN and CDR2 is SVGIG in the germline V gene (reference sequence). Between the trimmed V and J ends, which lost 4 bases and 2 bases, there was a span of 12 bases. The CDR3 sequence is 13 residues long. CDR3 protein: CAWKWGGPYEQYF. CDR3 DNA sequence: TGTGCCTGGAAATGGGGTGGGCCCTACGAGCAGTACTTC.

The J gene is TRBJ2-7, the V gene TRBV3-1, with 9 nucleotides matching TRBD2. With 4 bases clipped from V and 1 base from J, the junction kept 8 bases outside the gene matches. In germline, CDR1 is LGHDT, CDR2 YNNKEL (reference sequence). This CDR3 comprises 16 residues. The CDR3 region has the DNA TGTGCCAGCAGCCCTTCTAGCGGGAAAGGATCCTACGAGCAGTACTTC. As protein: CASSPSSGKGSYEQYF.

There are a few counts of this clonotype. The chain couples TRBV10-2 to TRBJ2-1; the match to TRBD2 covers 8 bases. V lost 7 bases to trimming and J lost 0 bases; unmatched junction nucleotides: 11. Germline CDR1 is WSHSY and CDR2 is SAAADI. There are 17 residues in the CDR3. Here the CDR3 DNA reads TGCGCCAGCACCGGGGGGGGGTCGAGCACCTCCTACAATGAGCAGTTCTTC. Translating gives CASTGGGSSTSYNEQFF.

This clonotype showed up many times. The V and J genes are TRBV20-1 and TRBJ2-3, with D maybe TRBD2 (6 bases). The V gene's germline CDR1 is DFQATT and CDR2 SNEGSKA (reference sequence). CDR3 length equals 12 residues. Trimming stripped 6 bases from V and 6 bases from J, with 13 bases between. The CDR3 DNA reads as TGCAGTGCATGGGGGGAATGGGATACGCAGTATTTT. Protein product: CSAWGEWDTQYF.

This clonotype showed up just a few times. This sequence joins TRBV20-1 and TRBJ2-7; D is undetermined. The CDR3 extends over 14 amino acids. The V end was cut by 6 bases, the J end by 3 bases, with 18 bases between. Germline V lookup: CDR1 DFQATT, CDR2 SNEGSKA (reference sequence). The CDR3 region has the DNA TGCAGTGCCGCCCTGTCCAGTTTCCTCTACGAGCAGTACTTC. This encodes CSAALSSFLYEQYF.

In the case of this clonotype: With a much larger clone just one base away, this may be a read error. A read error is likely, as this CDR3 ends without the conserved phenylalanine or tryptophan. This rearrangement joins TRBV5-1 to TRBJ1-6, with D unclear. Germline lookup yields CDR1 SGHRS and CDR2 YFSETQ. V lost 4 bases, J lost 7 bases, and 12 bases lay in between. The length of the CDR3 is 14 residues. The CDR3 loop is CASSIGERNSPLHY. Here the CDR3 DNA reads TGCGCCAGCAGCATCGGGGAGAGAAATTCACCCCTCCACTAT.

This clonotype was observed at least ten times. The rearrangement links TRBV11-2 to TRBJ1-2, with a tentative D call TRBD1 (5 bases). The CDR3 length is 12 residues. Germline CDR1 is SGHAT and CDR2 is FQNNGV. Trimming took off 4 bases at V and 6 bases at J, with 9 bases between the two ends. CDR3 loop: CASSSEGDGYTF. The CDR3 DNA follows: TGTGCCAGCAGCTCGGAAGGGGATGGCTACACCTTC.

At least ten counts were recorded for this clonotype. The chain couples TRBV7-9 to TRBJ2-4; the match to TRBD1 covers 7 bases. CDR1 is SEHNR, CDR2 FQNEAQ, per germline (reference sequence). Germline trimming cut 3 bases from V and 8 bases from J; bases unmatched to any gene: 7. The CDR3 contains 14 residues. For the CDR3, the DNA is TGTGCCAGCAGCTTGGGTGACAGGGCGGACATTCAGTACTTC. It translates to CASSLGDRADIQYF.

The V gene is TRBV5-6, the J gene TRBJ2-2; D gene ambiguous. Trimming removed 4 bases from V and 5 bases from J, with 18 bases in between. The germline gives CDR1 SGHDT, CDR2 YYEEEE. The CDR3 is 16 amino acids. The CDR3 DNA reads as TGTGCCAGCAGCCGAGACCAACGAATACGAACCGGGGAGCTGTTTTTT. It translates to CASSRDQRIRTGELFF.

The CDR3 is CASSLGPSGRPDTQYF. In nucleotides, the CDR3 is TGTGCCAGCAGCTTAGGACCTAGCGGGAGGCCAGATACGCAGTATTTT. This rearrangement joins TRBV7-2 to TRBJ2-3; 11 nucleotides match TRBD2. Germline V gene sequence: CDR1 SGHTA, CDR2 FQGNSA. The length of the CDR3 is 16 residues. V dropped 1 base and J dropped 4; count of bases not matched to a gene: 4.

The rearrangement uses TRBV29-1 and TRBJ1-1; maybe TRBD1 (5 bases). V lost 5 bases, J lost 1 base, and 11 bases lay in between. The CDR3 length is 13 residues. Per the germline V gene, CDR1 is SQVTM and CDR2 is ANQGSEA. The CDR3 is CSVSGGGNTEAFF. The CDR3 nucleotides are TGCAGCGTTTCGGGTGGGGGGAACACTGAAGCTTTCTTT.

This clonotype appeared many times. The J gene is TRBJ2-5, the V gene TRBV20-1; possible D gene TRBD2, 6 bases. CDR3 length: 13 amino acids. V lost 6 bases and J lost 5, with 16 bases in between. Germline CDR1 and CDR2: DFQATT and SNEGSKA (reference sequence). The CDR3 region has the DNA TGCAGTGCAAGACCTGAGGGGAGGGAGACCCAGTACTTC. Amino acid sequence: CSARPEGRETQYF.

The V gene is TRBV4-2, the J gene TRBJ1-1; 11 positions agree with TRBD1. The CDR3 contains 20 residues. Germline lookup yields CDR1 LGHNA and CDR2 YNFKEQ. With V trimmed by 1 base and J by 0 bases, 13 bases remained unmatched. Here the CDR3 reads CASSQAGTGGRRFLNTEAFF. In nucleotides, the CDR3 is TGTGCCAGCAGCCAAGCCGGGACAGGGGGTAGACGATTTTTGAACACTGAAGCTTTCTTT.

The CDR3 DNA is TGCGCCAGCAGGAAGGGGGTTAGCGGGGGCACCGGGGAGCTGTTTTTT. Its protein product is CASRKGVSGGTGELFF. The V call is TRBV4-1, the J call TRBJ2-2; 9 nucleotides line up with TRBD2. CDR1 is MGHRA, CDR2 YSYEKL, per germline. The CDR3 covers 16 residues. The V and J ends lost 6 bases and 4 bases, in that order; junction bases with no gene match: 9.

This clonotype was counted ten times or more. The chain combines TRBV5-1 with TRBJ1-1; D unclear. The CDR3 is 12 amino acids. Trimming pared 4 bases from V and 1 base from J, leaving 5 bases between. The germline V gene encodes CDR1 SGHRS and CDR2 YFSETQ. Written as DNA, the CDR3 is TGCGCCAGCAGCGAGCAGAACACTGAAGCTTTCTTT. Translated: CASSEQNTEAFF.

Points on this clonotype: Germline and junction disagree at one end, which may indicate a read error. V gene TRBV7-2 combines with J gene TRBJ1-6, with D perhaps matching TRBD1 (5 bases). Germline CDR1 reads SGHTA; CDR2 reads FQGNSA. The CDR3 covers 13 residues. CDR3 protein: CANSLEGSSPLHF. Written as DNA, the CDR3 is TGTGCCAACAGCTTAGAGGGGAGCTCACCCCTCCACTTT.